The 11 T cell receptor beta chains given below trace back to one sample, sequenced in a study of T cell responses to AZD1222 COVID-19 vaccine. The data were produced by immunoSEQ multiplex PCR, yet TCRdb's version contains in-frame clones alone and is incomplete. Of 77,000 or so clones listed, approximately 90% are singletons. The sequencing here drew on peripheral blood, taken on day 0 of AZD1222 vaccination. These receptors originate from an adult in good health.

This clone appeared a single time. This chain joins TRBV9 and TRBJ1-5, with 8 nucleotides matching TRBD1. Germline values: CDR1 SGDLS, CDR2 YYNGEE. V gave up 4 bases and J gave up 3 bases; unmatched junction bases: 3. This CDR3 is 14 amino acids long. DNA of the CDR3: TGTGCCAGCAGCCCAGGGGGCATCAATCAGCCCCAGCATTTT. Amino acid sequence: CASSPGGINQPQHF.

The CDR3 spells CASSFPRTENSPLHF. The DNA of the CDR3 is TGTGCCAGCAGTTTCCCTAGGACAGAGAATTCACCCCTCCACTTT. The gene calls are TRBV28 and TRBJ1-6; D possibly corresponds to TRBD1 (6 bases). The V and J ends lost 3 bases and 7 bases respectively, with 13 bases between them. Germline loops: CDR1 MDHEN, CDR2 SYDVKM. The CDR3 contains 15 residues.

This chain links TRBV27 with TRBJ2-7; 10 positions agree with TRBD2. CDR3 length equals 14 residues. V shed 6 bases, J shed 7 bases, and the junction held 9 bases outside the gene matches. Germline V CDR1 and CDR2: MNHEY, SMNVEV (reference sequence). CDR3 protein: CASSLASGSKEQYF. In DNA, the CDR3 is TGTGCCAGCAGCCTGGCTAGCGGGAGTAAAGAGCAGTACTTC.

The V and J genes are TRBV9 and TRBJ2-3, with D hard to call. This CDR3 spans 14 amino acids. Trimming removed 6 bases at V and 2 bases at J, with 13 bases between. Germline values: CDR1 SGDLS, CDR2 YYNGEE. The CDR3 here is CASNRDGPTDTQYF. The CDR3 bases are TGTGCCAGCAATAGAGACGGGCCCACAGATACGCAGTATTTT.

This chain joins TRBV19 and TRBJ2-7; D unclear. This CDR3 has 13 residues. Germline-derived CDR1 and CDR2 are LNHDA and SQIVND (reference sequence). Trimming removed 0 bases from V and 2 bases from J, with 5 bases in between. In nucleotides, the CDR3 is TGTGCCAGTAGTATAGACGTAGCCTACGAGCAGTACTTC. Encoded protein: CASSIDVAYEQYF. Using reference TRBV19 and TRBJ2-7 for the parts outside the CDR3, the full variable domain is DGGITQSPKYLFRKEGQNVTLSCEQNLNHDAMYWYRQDPGQGLRLIYYSQIVNDFQKGDIAEGYSVSREKKESFPLTVTSAQKNPTAFYLCASSIDVAYEQYFGPGTRLTVT.

This clone has just one count. This chain uses TRBV6-4 with TRBJ2-5; TRBD2 matches 7 bases. Germline loops: CDR1 MRHNA, CDR2 SNTAGT. This CDR3 is built from 17 residues. V shed 2 bases, J shed 1 base, and the junction held 10 bases outside the gene matches. The CDR3 here is CASSDGRCGSLQETQYF. The CDR3 DNA follows: TGTGCCAGCAGTGACGGTCGTTGCGGGAGCCTCCAAGAGACCCAGTACTTC.

This chain links TRBV5-4 with TRBJ2-3; 8 nucleotides line up with TRBD1. J lost 1 base, V lost 4 bases, and 5 bases had no gene match. CDR3 size: 15 residues. Germline CDR1 and CDR2: SGHNT and YYREEE (reference sequence). The CDR3 loop reads CASSPRTGRTDTQYF. As DNA, the CDR3 is TGTGCCAGCAGCCCAAGGACAGGGCGCACAGATACGCAGTATTTT. Supplemented by reference TRBV5-4 and TRBJ2-3, the full variable domain reads ETGVTQSPTHLIKTRGQQVTLRCSSQSGHNTVSWYQQALGQGPQFIFQYYREEENGRGNFPPRFSGLQFPNYSSELNVNALELDDSALYLCASSPRTGRTDTQYFGPGTRLTVL.

The V call is TRBV6-4, the J call TRBJ2-7, with D tentatively TRBD1 or TRBD2 (6 bases each). CDR1 is MRHNA and CDR2 is SNTAGT in the germline V gene. V gave up 3 bases and J gave up 3 bases, with 21 bases separating them. This CDR3 has 17 residues. The CDR3 reads CASSEHRAGSLLYEQYF. In DNA, the CDR3 is TGTGCCAGCAGTGAGCACAGGGCGGGATCACTGCTCTACGAGCAGTACTTC.

The CDR3 spells CASSLLGVSYNEQFF. The CDR3 DNA reads TGCGCCAGCAGCTTGCTAGGGGTTAGCTACAATGAGCAGTTCTTC. This chain connects TRBV5-1 to TRBJ2-1; the D gene is possibly TRBD1 (5 bases). CDR1 SGHRS and CDR2 YFSETQ come from the germline V gene. The V end was cut by 1 base, the J end by 3 bases, with 11 bases between. The CDR3 sequence is 15 residues long.

This chain connects TRBV2 to TRBJ2-7; D could derive from TRBD1 or TRBD2 (5 bases each). The CDR3 consists of 13 residues. Germline V gene lookup returns CDR1 SNHLY and CDR2 FYNNEI. The V end was cut by 10 bases, the J end by 2 bases, with 15 bases between. CDR3 protein: CANRRDAAYEQYF. The DNA for the CDR3 is TGTGCCAACAGACGGGACGCCGCCTACGAGCAGTACTTC.

The J gene is TRBJ1-5, the V gene TRBV7-6; 7 bases line up with TRBD1. The germline V gene has CDR1 SGHVS and CDR2 FNYEAQ. V dropped 1 base and J dropped 4; count of bases not matched to a gene: 4. The CDR3 has 15 amino acids. CDR3 region: CASSLGQGVNQPQHF. Here the CDR3 DNA reads TGTGCCAGCAGCTTAGGACAGGGAGTTAATCAGCCCCAGCATTTT. Looking up the rest from reference TRBV7-6 and TRBJ1-5 gives the full variable domain: GAGVSQSPRYKVTKRGQDVALRCDPISGHVSLYWYRQALGQGPEFLTYFNYEAQQDKSGLPNDRFSAERPEGSISTLTIQRTEQRDSAMYRCASSLGQGVNQPQHFGDGTRLSIL.